The clone carrying this T cell receptor (beta chain) was picked up one time. As yet, its antigen is unknown. The entry originates in a study of T cell responses to AZD1222 COVID-19 vaccine. Study outcomes and limitations: Baseline testing showed seropositivity in only a handful of AZD1222 recipients. No day 14 peak samples; only post-peak repertoires were characterized.

CDR3 length: 16 residues. CDR1 and CDR2 from the germline V gene are MRHNA and SNTAGT. Trimming took 2 bases from V and 0 from J, leaving 11 bases between them. TCRdb's table, derived via immunoSEQ multiplex PCR, lists solely in-frame clones and lacks some. The sample yields some 100,000 clones, under 95% seen once. This chain links TRBV6-4 with TRBJ2-1; D gene unclear. The clonotype originates from an adult in good health. This sample comprised peripheral blood, obtained on day 0 of AZD1222 vaccination. The DNA of the CDR3 is TGTGCCAGCAGTGACAGTCACACTCGCTCCTACAATGAGCAGTTCTTC. Protein product: CASSDSHTRSYNEQFF.